A single TCR beta chain is shown here with its context. Its target is unknown. The data stem from a study of T cell responses to AZD1222 COVID-19 vaccine. Study in general: Second-dose intervals near 4 or 12 weeks were combined.

The repertoire was sequenced with immunoSEQ multiplex PCR; TCRdb's copy has only in-frame clones and lacks some. The sample consists of tens of thousands of clones, under 95% of them appearing once. Germline CDR1 is LGHDT and CDR2 is YNNKEL (reference sequence). This CDR3 has 13 residues. Trimming pared 0 bases from V and 9 bases from J, leaving 6 bases between. Study-wide findings and caveats: Repertoire sampling occurred only after the peak T cell response.

The rearrangement links TRBV3-1 (or the pseudogene TRBV3-2) to TRBJ1-6; unclear D gene. This TCR was recovered from an adult in good health. The material was peripheral blood, obtained on day 0 of AZD1222 vaccination. The CDR3 protein is CASSQDPGSPLHF. In DNA form, the CDR3 reads TGTGCCAGCAGCCAAGACCCGGGTTCACCCCTCCACTTT.